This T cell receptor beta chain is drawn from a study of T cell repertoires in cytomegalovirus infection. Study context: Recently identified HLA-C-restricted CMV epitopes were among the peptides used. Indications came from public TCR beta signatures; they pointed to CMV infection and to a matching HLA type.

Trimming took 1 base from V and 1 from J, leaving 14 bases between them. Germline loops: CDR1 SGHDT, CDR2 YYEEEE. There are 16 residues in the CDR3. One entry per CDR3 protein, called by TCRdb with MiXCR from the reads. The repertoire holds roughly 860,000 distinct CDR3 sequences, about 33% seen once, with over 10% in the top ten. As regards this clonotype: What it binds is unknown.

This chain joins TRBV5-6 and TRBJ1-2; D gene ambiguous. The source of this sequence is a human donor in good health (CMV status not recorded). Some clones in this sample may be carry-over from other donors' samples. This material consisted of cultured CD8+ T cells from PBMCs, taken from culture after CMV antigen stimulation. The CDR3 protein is CASSLYYLHDNYGYTF. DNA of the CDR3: TGTGCCAGCAGCTTGTATTACCTGCACGATAACTATGGCTACACCTTC. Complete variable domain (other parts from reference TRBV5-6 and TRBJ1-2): DAGVTQSPTHLIKTRGQQVTLRCSPKSGHDTVSWYQQALGQGPQFIFQYYEEEERQRGNFPDRFSGHQFPNYSSELNVNALLLGDSALYLCASSLYYLHDNYGYTFGSGTRLTVV.